This T cell receptor beta chain derives from a study of T cells in localized non-small cell lung cancer (dated by TCRdb to 2018 to 2020). In the study overall: Comparing tumors with uninvolved tumor-adjacent lungs, the study looked at the T cell repertoires of over 200 patients with early-stage NSCLC. The mean age of the NSCLC patients was 60 to 85 years, with 120 to 150 men and 85 to 110 women. All 240 or so NSCLC patients in the cohort were treatment-naive and had localized lung tumors that were resected. The study at large found these results: Uninvolved tumor-adjacent lung showed the highest T cell clonality, higher than tumor, which suggests more focused antigenic responses in the adjacent lung. Because the study design was exploratory, TCR variables were selected using unadjusted p-values without false-discovery rate correction. Longer overall survival was associated with higher blood T cell density, whereas shorter survival was associated with higher adjacent-lung clonality. A median of around 57 of the top 100 tumor clones turned up in the paired uninvolved adjacent lung, and 25 to 30 of those clones also ranked among the top 100 of that same adjacent lung. Multi-region tumor sequencing was not performed, so intratumor heterogeneity could not be excluded.

This clone was seen once. Its antigen is unknown. No qualities accompany the bases; no much larger clone lies one base away. V loses 1 base, J loses 5 bases, and the germline ends lie 8 bases apart. Reading the germline V gene gives CDR1 SGHAT and CDR2 FQNNGV. The CDR3 starts with the cysteine, ends with the phenylalanine, and has 14 residues. Of the read, only the CDR3 DNA is kept; its 42 bases are in frame from base 1. TCR beta CDR3 regions were sequenced from DNA using the immunoSEQ Assay. For the original study's pipeline: T cell density was computed as TCR beta template counts normalized to usable DNA estimated by amplifying housekeeping genes. Using the preseqR package, richness was estimated by extrapolating to 120,000 templates for tissue samples and 400,000 templates for PBMC samples. Clonality was calculated as one minus Pielou's evenness. To identify tissue-enriched TCRs, differential abundance testing was run on productive amino-acid clonotypes with a minimum total count of 5 and an alpha of 0.1. Repertoire overlap between compartments was quantified with the Jaccard Index and Morisita Overlap Index. GLIPH grouped TCR beta CDR3s together with public tetramer-defined viral CDR3s, and a viral motif had to include at least three viral sequences and also show V-gene enrichment. Held by TCRdb, this immuneACCESS table contains in-frame sequences only and omits some clones. Under half of the omission traces to an unresolved V gene where checked; the cause of the rest is unknown. The V and J calls and clone size were taken over from that table, and D and trimming were inferred from the DNA. This sample gives approximately 15,000 clones in total; more than 80% of them show up just once. The ten largest clones add up to under 30% of the sample.

At diagnosis, peripheral blood, uninvolved tumor-adjacent lung and tumor were collected and were preserved as a mix of fresh-frozen and FFPE material. For TCR repertoire profiling, blood samples were analyzed as peripheral blood mononuclear cells. The sequencing here drew on peripheral blood, taken before any cancer treatment. The sequence was collected from an older female donor with stage I squamous cell lung carcinoma. Recombination linked TRBV11-2 to TRBJ2-2; the D gene identity is not certain. The CDR3 protein: CASSLVAVTGELFF. The DNA is as follows: TGTGCCAGCAGCTTAGTGGCAGTAACCGGGGAGCTGTTTTTT.